This T cell receptor beta chain was recorded in a study of blood T cell repertoires in COVID-19. At the level of the study: The samples span acute and convalescent COVID-19 from the United States, Italy and Spain. T cells, B-cell-depleted T cells, or PBMCs supplied cDNA or gDNA.

Trimming shortened V by 5 bases and J by 0 bases, and 10 bases separated the two germline ends. Germline lookup yields CDR1 MNHEY and CDR2 SVGAGI. This CDR3 comprises 14 residues. Original processing notes: Estimation of nucleated cell counts was performed using reference gene primer amplification. The protocol was immunoSEQ multiplex PCR, while the TCRdb copy is restricted to in-frame clones and leaves out a portion. Clone size and V and J calls were adopted from that table, with D and trimming inferred from the DNA. The data contain around 300,000 clones, approximately 87% of them singletons. The source is a woman in her 30s with COVID-19, enrolled during active disease. What was sequenced was peripheral blood. The J gene is TRBJ2-5, the V gene TRBV6-5; D remains unclear. The CDR3 region is CASSRSANQETQYF. In nucleotides, the CDR3 is TGTGCCAGCAGTCGCTCCGCTAACCAAGAGACCCAGTACTTC.